This TCR beta chain came from a study of T cell responses to AZD1222 COVID-19 vaccine. Findings and limits, study-wide: Donors in the cohort were predominantly white British and more often female, and clonal diversity was possibly underestimated. Nearly half of unique spike-specific TCRs reportedly avoided B.1.351 and B.1.1.7 mutated regions. No repertoire was sampled before or during the peak T cell response, only after it. When two AZD1222 doses had been given, Spike-specific TCR breadth and depth rose.

Comments on this clone: Its antigen remains unidentified.

Trimming removed 4 bases at V and 5 bases at J, with 19 bases between. The CDR3 is made up of 15 amino acids. Germline V gene data show CDR1 as SGHRS and CDR2 as YFSETQ. Generated by immunoSEQ multiplex PCR, the TCRdb table keeps only in-frame clones and is missing some. The sample gives tens of thousands of clones, 81% of which show up once; 20% to 30% is in the top ten. This TCR derives from an adult who received the AZD1222 COVID-19 vaccine. V gene TRBV5-1 combines with J gene TRBJ2-7; possibly TRBD1 for D (5 bases). Sequencing was performed on peripheral blood, taken 28 days after the second AZD1222 dose. CDR3 region: CASSPSQGKDDEQYF. The CDR3 bases are TGCGCCAGCAGCCCGAGCCAGGGAAAAGATGACGAGCAGTACTTC.